The T cell receptor beta chain described here comes from a study of T-cell reconstitution after alpha-beta-depleted transplantation in children. Notes on the study in general: For some patients, TCRbeta diversity was high at day 60 because of recipient T cells and thymic progenitors that survived. At one year after transplant, newly produced T cells mostly accounted for T-cell counts and diversity. At around two months after transplant, the alpha-beta T cells were reportedly derived from several hundred expanded clones that came from non-depleted graft cells.

In this sample, this clonotype turned up a few times. No antigen is known for it. V lost 6 bases, J lost 6 bases, and 5 bases stayed unmatched. The CDR3 is 13 amino acids. The germline V gene has CDR1 SEHNR and CDR2 FQNEAQ (reference sequence). Preparation of the TCRbeta library was carried out with unique molecular identifiers. Using its own MiXCR run on the PCR reads, TCRdb lists one record per CDR3 protein. The sample contains 670,000 or so distinct CDR3 sequences, roughly 13% of which appear only once. The TCR sequence derives from a girl aged 2 to 9 with congenital amegakaryocytic thrombocytopenia, due to receive a stem cell transplant. The sample was PBMCs, taken before TCRalphabeta/CD19-depleted stem cell transplant. The V and J genes are TRBV7-9 and TRBJ2-1; TRBD2 matches 7 bases. CDR3 sequence reads: CASRQGTTNEQFF. CDR3 bases: TGTGCCAGCAGACAAGGGACTACCAATGAGCAGTTCTTC.